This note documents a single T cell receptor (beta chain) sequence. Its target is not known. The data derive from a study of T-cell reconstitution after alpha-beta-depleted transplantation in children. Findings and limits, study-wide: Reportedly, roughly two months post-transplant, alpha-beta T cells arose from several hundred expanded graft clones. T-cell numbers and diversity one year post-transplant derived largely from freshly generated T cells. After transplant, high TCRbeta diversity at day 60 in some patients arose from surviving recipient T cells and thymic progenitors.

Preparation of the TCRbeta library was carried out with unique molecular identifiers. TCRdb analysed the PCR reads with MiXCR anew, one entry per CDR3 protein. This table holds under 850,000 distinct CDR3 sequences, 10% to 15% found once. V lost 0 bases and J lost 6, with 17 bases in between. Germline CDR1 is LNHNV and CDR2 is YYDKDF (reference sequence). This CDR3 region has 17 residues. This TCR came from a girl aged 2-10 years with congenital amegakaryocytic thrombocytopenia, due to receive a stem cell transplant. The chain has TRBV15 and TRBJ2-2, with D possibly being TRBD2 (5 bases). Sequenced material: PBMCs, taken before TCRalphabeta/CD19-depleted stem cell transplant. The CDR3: CATSRDGPSTPPGELFF. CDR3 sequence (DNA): TGTGCCACCAGCAGAGATGGTCCTAGCACCCCTCCCGGGGAGCTGTTTTTT.